Listed below are T cell receptor beta chains from one sample, sequenced in a study of CD8 T cells in Susac syndrome. Each CDR3 protein is one row after TCRdb ran MiXCR on the immunoSEQ multiplex PCR reads. Of about 200,000 distinct CDR3 sequences in the sample, roughly 90% were seen once. Sequenced: CD4+ T cells from PBMCs. The source of these receptors is a human donor with Susac syndrome. The CDR3 runs from the conserved cysteine through the conserved F or W. D genes are given only for firm matches. Rows may omit the clone size; those that give it use once, few, many or a size class.

D,J,size,V,DNA,CDR3
.,TRBJ2-7,.,TRBV6-5,TGTGCCAGCAGTTACTCAGGGCAGGGAAGCTCCTACGAGCAGTACTTC,CASSYSGQGSSYEQYF
TRBD2,TRBJ2-7,few,TRBV18,TGTGCCAGCTCACTAGGACTAGCGGGAGATGAGCAGTACTTC,CASSLGLAGDEQYF
.,TRBJ2-2,.,TRBV9,TGTGCCAGCAGCGTAGAGAAGGTGATCGGCACCGGGGAGCTGTTTTTT,CASSVEKVIGTGELFF
TRBD2,TRBJ2-3,.,TRBV7-2,TGTGCTTTTGAGCGGGAAAGCACAGATACGCAGTATTTT,CAFERESTDTQYF
.,TRBJ1-1,.,TRBV2,TGTGCCAGCTTACCATCGGGTGTGAACACTGAAGCTTTCTTT,CASLPSGVNTEAFF
TRBD1,TRBJ2-1,.,TRBV18,TGTGCCAGCTGTTTGGGACAGGGGCTCGGCAATGAGCAGTTCTTC,CASCLGQGLGNEQFF
.,TRBJ1-1,.,TRBV20-1,TGCAGTGCTCAAACGGGGACGGTGAACACTGAAGCTTTCTTT,CSAQTGTVNTEAFF
TRBD2,TRBJ2-7,.,TRBV12-3/TRBV12-4,TGTGCCAGCAGTTTCGTATCAGGTAGCGGGACCCCCTACGAGCAGTACTTC,CASSFVSGSGTPYEQYF
TRBD2,TRBJ2-7,.,TRBV4-1,TGCGCCAGCAGCCACCCCACTAGCGGCACCTACGAGCAGTACTTC,CASSHPTSGTYEQYF
.,TRBJ2-3,.,TRBV5-5,TGTGCCAGCAGCTTCCAAGGCGGGAAGAGCACAGATACGCAGTATTTT,CASSFQGGKSTDTQYF
.,TRBJ2-7,.,TRBV6-1,TGTGCCAGCAGTGACAGCCGGAGGAGGTACGAGCAGTACTTC,CASSDSRRRYEQYF
.,TRBJ1-2,.,TRBV6-5,TGTGCCAGCAGTCCTGACAGCTTCTATGGCTACACCTTC,CASSPDSFYGYTF
.,TRBJ2-5,.,TRBV12-3/TRBV12-4,TGTGCCAGCAGGTGGGGCCTGCAAGAGACCCAGTACTTC,CASRWGLQETQYF
.,TRBJ2-4,once,TRBV7-9,TGTGCCAGCAGCCGATACGGGGGACGGGCGGAAAACATTCAGTACTTC,CASSRYGGRAENIQYF
TRBD2,TRBJ2-2,.,TRBV7-3,TGTGCCAGCAGCGTTAGCGGGGGGTACACCGGGGAGCTGTTTTTT,CASSVSGGYTGELFF
.,TRBJ1-3,.,TRBV29-1,TGCAGCGGGGGGCTAGGAAACACCATATATTTT,CSGGLGNTIYF
.,TRBJ2-7,.,TRBV6-5,TGTGCCGCCCGCCGGGACAACCGACCTTACGAGCAGTACTTC,CAARRDNRPYEQYF
.,TRBJ2-7,.,TRBV10-3,TGTGCCGCCTCAGGACAGAACAGCTACGAGCAGTACTTC,CAASGQNSYEQYF
.,TRBJ1-5,.,TRBV6-5,TGTGCCAGCAGTTACTCGTGGGATAGCAATCAGCCCCAGCATTTT,CASSYSWDSNQPQHF
TRBD2,TRBJ2-3,.,TRBV6-2/TRBV6-3,TGTGCCAGCAGTTGGCCCACTGGGCGGGGGAGTACAGATACGCAGTATTTT,CASSWPTGRGSTDTQYF
.,TRBJ2-7,.,TRBV25-1,TGTGCCAGCAGTGGCCAATGGCACGAGCAGTACTTC,CASSGQWHEQYF
TRBD2,TRBJ2-1,.,TRBV5-6,TGTGCCAGCAGCTTGTTAGCCGGGGGGACGTACAATGAGCAGTTCTTC,CASSLLAGGTYNEQFF
.,TRBJ2-7,.,TRBV28,TGTGCCAGCAGAAATGTCCTTGAAGAGCAGTACTTC,CASRNVLEEQYF
.,TRBJ2-1,.,TRBV20-1,TGCAGTGCTAGAGGGTGGCGGGGTTACAATGAGCAGTTCTTC,CSARGWRGYNEQFF
.,TRBJ1-2,.,TRBV12-3/TRBV12-4,TGTGCCAGCACTACACGGACCGCAGGCAATGGCTACACCTTC,CASTTRTAGNGYTF
TRBD1,TRBJ1-2,.,TRBV5-4,TGTGCCAGCAGCCAGGGGGCTGCTAACTATGGCTACACCTTC,CASSQGAANYGYTF
TRBD1,TRBJ1-1,.,TRBV19,TGTGCCAGTAGTATAACGACAGGGCCAGAAGCTTTCTTT,CASSITTGPEAFF
.,TRBJ1-1,.,TRBV2,TGTGCCAGCAGTGAAAGGGGCGTAGCCACTGAAGCTTTCTTT,CASSERGVATEAFF
TRBD1,TRBJ1-6,.,TRBV3-1,TGTGCCAGCAACAGGGGCTATTCACCCCTCCACTTT,CASNRGYSPLHF
TRBD1,TRBJ2-2,.,TRBV15,TGTGCCACCAGCTCCGGACAGGGGGTGACCGGGGAGCTGTTTTTT,CATSSGQGVTGELFF
.,TRBJ2-7,.,TRBV27,TGTGCCAGCAGTTCCCCGGGGATGGGGATTTACGAGCAGTACTTC,CASSSPGMGIYEQYF
.,TRBJ1-1,.,TRBV28,TGTGCCAGCAGGCCCGGACAGCTCATGAACACTGAAGCTTTCTTT,CASRPGQLMNTEAFF
TRBD1,TRBJ1-2,.,TRBV7-2,TGTGCCAGCAGCACAGACAGGGCCAACTATGGCTACACCTTC,CASSTDRANYGYTF
TRBD2,TRBJ2-5,.,TRBV6-1,TGTGCCACCAGCACGGGGGGAGGAGAGACCCAGTACTTC,CATSTGGGETQYF
TRBD1,TRBJ2-6,.,TRBV5-1,TGCGCCAGCAGCCGGGAACAGGGGCGGTTTGGGGCCAACGTCCTGACTTTC,CASSREQGRFGANVLTF
TRBD1,TRBJ2-5,.,TRBV5-1,TGCGCCAGCAGCTGGACAGGGGGTATCCAAGAGACCCAGTACTTC,CASSWTGGIQETQYF
.,TRBJ2-7,.,TRBV30,TGTGCCTGGAGTGCACCTGGGGCGAACTACGAGCAGTACTTC,CAWSAPGANYEQYF
.,TRBJ2-5,.,TRBV12-3/TRBV12-4,TGTGCCAGCAGTTGGATCAGGGTCAGAGAGACCCAGTACTTC,CASSWIRVRETQYF
.,TRBJ2-6,few,TRBV11-2,TGTGCCAGCAGCTTAGATTGGAGGGCCAACGTCCTGACTTTC,CASSLDWRANVLTF
TRBD1,TRBJ1-1,.,TRBV19,TGTGCCAGTACCCCGCAAGGGACAGGGATGAACACTGAAGCTTTCTTT,CASTPQGTGMNTEAFF
.,TRBJ2-5,.,TRBV19,TGTGCCAGTAGTCCCAGCCGGCGCGTGGAGCAAGAGACCCAGTACTTC,CASSPSRRVEQETQYF
.,TRBJ1-6,.,TRBV5-1,TGCGCCAGCAAACAGGGTGATAATTCACCCCTCCACTTT,CASKQGDNSPLHF
.,TRBJ2-5,.,TRBV2,TGTGCCAGCAGTTCCCGACTAGAAAGGTCGGCCCAGTACTTC,CASSSRLERSAQYF
TRBD2,TRBJ2-1,.,TRBV20-1,TGCAGTGCTGGTGTTGCCGGGACTAGCGGGAGGCTCCCCTCCTACAATGAGCAGTTCTTC,CSAGVAGTSGRLPSYNEQFF
.,TRBJ2-3,.,TRBV3-1,TGTGCCAGCAGCGGGGAAACAGATACGCAGTATTTT,CASSGETDTQYF
.,TRBJ2-2,.,TRBV30,TGTGCCTGGAGGGCCAGCGTTCGAGGCGGGGAGCTGTTTTTT,CAWRASVRGGELFF
.,TRBJ2-5,.,TRBV30,TGTGCCTGCCATGCCCCCCCCGGGGACCAAGAGACCCAGTACTTC,CACHAPPGDQETQYF
.,TRBJ1-2,.,TRBV9,TGTGCCAGCAGCGTAGGACAGGATTATGGCTACACCTTC,CASSVGQDYGYTF
.,TRBJ2-3,.,TRBV30,TGTGCCTGGAGTCCCTCCTGGGGACTTAGCACAGATACGCAGTATTTT,CAWSPSWGLSTDTQYF
TRBD1,TRBJ2-5,once,TRBV28,TGTGCCAGCAGGACAGGGAATATGGAGACCCAGTACTTC,CASRTGNMETQYF
.,TRBJ1-3,.,TRBV13,TGTGCCAGCAGCTTAGCGGTCGGCTCTGGAAACACCATATATTTT,CASSLAVGSGNTIYF
.,TRBJ2-7,.,TRBV7-2,TGTGTCAGCAGCTCCAGACAGGAGGTCGAGCAGTACTTC,CVSSSRQEVEQYF
TRBD1,TRBJ1-1,.,TRBV30,TGTGCCTGGAGCGTTCATCCGGGACAGGGGACTGAAGCTTTCTTT,CAWSVHPGQGTEAFF
.,TRBJ1-3,.,TRBV30,TGTGCCTGGAGTAAAAAGACCGGGCGCTCTGGAAACACCATATATTTT,CAWSKKTGRSGNTIYF
.,TRBJ1-1,.,TRBV7-3,TGTGCCAGCAGCGAGACAGGGAACACTGAAGCTTTCTTT,CASSETGNTEAFF
.,TRBJ1-1,.,TRBV12-3/TRBV12-4,TGTGCCAGCAGTTTGTCACTCGGGGACACTGAAGCTTTCTTT,CASSLSLGDTEAFF
TRBD1,TRBJ2-3,.,TRBV20-1,TGCAGTGCTAGAGAACCGGGACAGGGTTTCTCAGATACGCAGTATTTT,CSAREPGQGFSDTQYF
.,TRBJ2-1,.,TRBV5-1,TGCGCCAGCAGCTCTTCGCCAGGGTACAATGAGCAGTTCTTC,CASSSSPGYNEQFF
.,TRBJ2-5,once,TRBV19,TGTGCCAGTAGTACCCCCGGGCAGGGGCAAGAGACCCAGTACTTC,CASSTPGQGQETQYF
.,TRBJ1-5,.,TRBV29-1,TGCAGCGTTGTTTTGCAGGGCGGGAGCAATCAGCCCCAGCATTTT,CSVVLQGGSNQPQHF